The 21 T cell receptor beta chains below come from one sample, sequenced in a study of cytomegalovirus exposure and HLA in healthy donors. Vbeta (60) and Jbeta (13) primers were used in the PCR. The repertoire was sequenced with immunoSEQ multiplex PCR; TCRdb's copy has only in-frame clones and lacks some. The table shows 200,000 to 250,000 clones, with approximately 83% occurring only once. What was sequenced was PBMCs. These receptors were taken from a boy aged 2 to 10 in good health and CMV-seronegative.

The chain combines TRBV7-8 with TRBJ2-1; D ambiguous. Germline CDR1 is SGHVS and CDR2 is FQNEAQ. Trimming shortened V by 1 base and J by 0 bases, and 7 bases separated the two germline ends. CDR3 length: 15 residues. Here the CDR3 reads CASSLGWSSYNEQFF. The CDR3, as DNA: TGTGCCAGCAGCTTAGGGTGGAGCTCCTACAATGAGCAGTTCTTC.

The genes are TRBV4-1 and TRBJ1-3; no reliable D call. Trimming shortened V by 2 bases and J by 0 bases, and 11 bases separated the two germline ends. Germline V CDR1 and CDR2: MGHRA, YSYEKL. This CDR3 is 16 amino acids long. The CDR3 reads CASSQWQVSSGNTIYF. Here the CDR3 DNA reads TGCGCCAGCAGCCAATGGCAGGTCAGCTCTGGAAACACCATATATTTT.

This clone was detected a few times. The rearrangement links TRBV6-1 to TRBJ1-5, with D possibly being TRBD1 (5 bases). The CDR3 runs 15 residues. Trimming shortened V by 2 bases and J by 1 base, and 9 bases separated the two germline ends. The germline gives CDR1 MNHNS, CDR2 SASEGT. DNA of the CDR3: TGTGCCAGCAGTGAAAGTCGGGGGAGCAATCAGCCCCAGCATTTT. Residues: CASSESRGSNQPQHF.

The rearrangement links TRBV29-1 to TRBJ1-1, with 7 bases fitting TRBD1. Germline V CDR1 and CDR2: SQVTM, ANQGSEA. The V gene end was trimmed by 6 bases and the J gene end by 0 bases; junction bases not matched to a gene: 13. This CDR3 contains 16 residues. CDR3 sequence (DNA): TGCAGCGTCCCTCCGGACAGGCACCGACTGAACACTGAAGCTTTCTTT. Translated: CSVPPDRHRLNTEAFF.

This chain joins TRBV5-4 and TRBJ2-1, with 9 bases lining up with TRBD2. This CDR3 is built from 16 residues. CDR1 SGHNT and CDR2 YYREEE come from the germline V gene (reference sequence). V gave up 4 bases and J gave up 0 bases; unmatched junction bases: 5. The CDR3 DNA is TGTGCCAGCAGCCGACTAGCGGAAGTCTCCTACAATGAGCAGTTCTTC. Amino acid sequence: CASSRLAEVSYNEQFF.

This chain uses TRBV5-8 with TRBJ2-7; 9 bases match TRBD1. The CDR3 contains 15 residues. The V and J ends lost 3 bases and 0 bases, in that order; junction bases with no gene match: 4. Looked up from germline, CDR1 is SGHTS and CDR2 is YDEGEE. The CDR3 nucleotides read TGTGCCAGCAGCTGGGGACAGGGAAGCTCCTACGAGCAGTACTTC. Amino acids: CASSWGQGSSYEQYF.

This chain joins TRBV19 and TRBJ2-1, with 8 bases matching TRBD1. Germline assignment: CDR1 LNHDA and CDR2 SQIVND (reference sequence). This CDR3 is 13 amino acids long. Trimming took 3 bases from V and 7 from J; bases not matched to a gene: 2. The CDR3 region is CASSMGQANEQFF. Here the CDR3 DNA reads TGTGCCAGTAGTATGGGACAGGCAAATGAGCAGTTCTTC.

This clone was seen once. The CDR3 DNA follows: TGTGCCAGCAGCTTGGTAGGCGGGGGTCCCTACAATGAGCAGTTCTTC. It codes for CASSLVGGGPYNEQFF. This sequence joins TRBV5-4 and TRBJ2-1; 7 bases map to TRBD2. There are 16 residues in the CDR3. V shed 0 bases, J shed 2 bases, and the junction held 5 bases outside the gene matches. The germline V gene encodes CDR1 SGHNT and CDR2 YYREEE (reference sequence).

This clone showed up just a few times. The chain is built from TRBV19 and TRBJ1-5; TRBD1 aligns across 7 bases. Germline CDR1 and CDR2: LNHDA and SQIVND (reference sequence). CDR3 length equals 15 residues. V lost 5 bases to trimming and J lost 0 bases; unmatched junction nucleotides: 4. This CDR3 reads CASSDRAYSNQPQHF. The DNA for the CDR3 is TGTGCCAGTAGTGACAGGGCTTATAGCAATCAGCCCCAGCATTTT.

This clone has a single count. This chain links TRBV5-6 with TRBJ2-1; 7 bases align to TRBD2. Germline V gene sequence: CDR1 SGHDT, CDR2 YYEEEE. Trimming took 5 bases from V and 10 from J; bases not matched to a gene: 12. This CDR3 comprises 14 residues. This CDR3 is CASSWGLPLREQFF. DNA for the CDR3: TGTGCCAGCAGTTGGGGACTACCCCTACGAGAGCAGTTCTTC.

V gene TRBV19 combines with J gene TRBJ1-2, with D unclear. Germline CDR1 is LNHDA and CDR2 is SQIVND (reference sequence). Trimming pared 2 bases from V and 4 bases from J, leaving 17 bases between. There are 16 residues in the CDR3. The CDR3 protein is CASSIWFGDSGYGYTF. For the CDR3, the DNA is TGTGCCAGTAGTATATGGTTCGGGGATTCGGGCTATGGCTACACCTTC.

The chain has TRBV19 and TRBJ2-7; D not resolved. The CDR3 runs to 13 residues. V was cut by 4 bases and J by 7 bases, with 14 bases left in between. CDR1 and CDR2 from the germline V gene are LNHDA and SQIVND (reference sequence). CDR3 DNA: TGTGCCAGTAGTACAGCCGGTTCCGGGGAGCAGTACTTC. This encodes CASSTAGSGEQYF.

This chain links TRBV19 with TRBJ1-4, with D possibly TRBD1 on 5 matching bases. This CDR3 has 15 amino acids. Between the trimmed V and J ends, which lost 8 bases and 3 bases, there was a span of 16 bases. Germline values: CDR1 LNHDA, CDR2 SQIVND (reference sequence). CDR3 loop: CASRASGNSNEKLFF. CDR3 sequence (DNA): TGTGCCAGTCGGGCTTCAGGGAACTCTAATGAAAAACTGTTTTTT.

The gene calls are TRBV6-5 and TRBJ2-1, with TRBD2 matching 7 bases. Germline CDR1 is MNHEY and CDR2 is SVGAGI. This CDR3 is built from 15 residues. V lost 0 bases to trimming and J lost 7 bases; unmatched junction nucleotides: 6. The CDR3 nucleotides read TGTGCCAGCAGTTACTCCGGCGGGGGTGTAAATGAGCAGTTCTTC. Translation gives CASSYSGGGVNEQFF.

The CDR3 DNA sequence: TGTGCCAGCAGAATTAGCGGGGCACCCTACGAGCAGTACTTC. Its protein product is CASRISGAPYEQYF. The rearrangement links TRBV14 to TRBJ2-7; 8 nucleotides line up with TRBD2. This CDR3 has 14 amino acids. V was pared by 6 bases and J by 2 bases, with 6 bases of the junction left unmatched. Looked up from germline, CDR1 is SGHDN and CDR2 is FVKESK.

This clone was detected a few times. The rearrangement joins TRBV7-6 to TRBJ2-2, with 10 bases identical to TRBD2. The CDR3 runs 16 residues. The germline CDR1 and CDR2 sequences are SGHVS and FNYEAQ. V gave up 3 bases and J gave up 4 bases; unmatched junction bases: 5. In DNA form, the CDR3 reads TGTGCCAGCAGCTTCCCTAGCGGGAGCGGCACCGGGGAGCTGTTTTTT. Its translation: CASSFPSGSGTGELFF.

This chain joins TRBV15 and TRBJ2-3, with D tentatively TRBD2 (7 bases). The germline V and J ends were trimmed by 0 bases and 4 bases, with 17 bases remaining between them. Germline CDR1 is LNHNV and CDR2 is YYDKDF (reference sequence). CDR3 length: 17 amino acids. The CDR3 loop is CATSREKGGAGSDTQYF. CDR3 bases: TGTGCCACCAGCAGAGAGAAGGGGGGGGCTGGGTCAGATACGCAGTATTTT.

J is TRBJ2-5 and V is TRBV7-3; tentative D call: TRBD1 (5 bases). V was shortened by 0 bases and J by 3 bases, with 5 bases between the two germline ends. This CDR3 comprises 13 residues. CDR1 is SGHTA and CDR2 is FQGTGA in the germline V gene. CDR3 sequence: CASSLTREETQYF. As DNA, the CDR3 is TGTGCCAGCAGCTTAACCAGGGAAGAGACCCAGTACTTC.

This CDR3 reads CAWSRGTGSIQYF. CDR3 nucleotides: TGTGCCTGGAGTCGGGGGACAGGGAGCATTCAGTACTTC. The gene calls are TRBV30 and TRBJ2-4, with 9 bases matching TRBD1. This CDR3 comprises 13 residues. In germline, CDR1 is GTSNPN, CDR2 SVGIG (reference sequence). The junction had 5 bases not matched to a gene; V was cut back by 2 bases and J by 9 bases.

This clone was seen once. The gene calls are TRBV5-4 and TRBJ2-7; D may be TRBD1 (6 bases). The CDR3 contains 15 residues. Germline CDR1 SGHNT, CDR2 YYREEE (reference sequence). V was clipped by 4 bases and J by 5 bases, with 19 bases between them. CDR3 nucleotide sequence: TGTGCCAGCAGCCCGGACGTGGGACATGTCGACGAGCAGTACTTC. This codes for CASSPDVGHVDEQYF.

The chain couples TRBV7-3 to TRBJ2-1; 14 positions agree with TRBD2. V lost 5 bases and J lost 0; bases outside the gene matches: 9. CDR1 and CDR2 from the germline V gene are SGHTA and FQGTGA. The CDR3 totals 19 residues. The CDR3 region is CASSPIGLAGGPSYNEQFF. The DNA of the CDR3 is TGTGCCAGCAGCCCCATCGGACTAGCGGGGGGTCCCTCCTACAATGAGCAGTTCTTC.